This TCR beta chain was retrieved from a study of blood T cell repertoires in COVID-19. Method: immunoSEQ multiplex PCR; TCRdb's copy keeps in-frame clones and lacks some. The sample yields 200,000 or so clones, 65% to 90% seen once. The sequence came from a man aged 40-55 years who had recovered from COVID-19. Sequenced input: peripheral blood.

The CDR3 reads CASSSQGLTNTQQYF. CDR3 bases: TGTGCCAGCAGCTCTCAGGGGCTTACCAATACGCAGCAGTACTTC. V gene TRBV7-2 combines with J gene TRBJ2-7; maybe TRBD1 (6 bases). The V gene's germline CDR1 is SGHTA and CDR2 FQGNSA. This CDR3 comprises 15 residues. The V end was cut by 4 bases, the J end by 8 bases, with 21 bases between.